Each of the 15 T cell receptor beta chains below was sequenced from the same sample in a study of PD-1 blockade in classical Hodgkin lymphoma (dated by TCRdb to about 2020). This specimen's time point label, interpreted: cycle 1 day 1 (C1D1), immediately before nivolumab initiation. Every trial patient had relapsed after autologous stem cell transplantation, and cohorts A, B and C differed in prior brentuximab vedotin exposure. Magnetic negative selection with a Miltenyi CD4+ T cell isolation kit was used to purify CD4+ T cells from thawed PBMCs. Library preparation employed the immunoSEQ multiplex PCR assay. Sourced from immuneACCESS, this table was stored by TCRdb with only in-frame sequences that have V and J called. A share of the clones is absent; for the studies checked, an unresolved V gene accounts for under half, and the remainder has no known explanation. For this sample there are tens of thousands of clones; around 86% appear just once. The ten largest account for 2.4% of the sample.

Sequenced here: CD4+ T cells from blood, sampled at baseline. The source is a human donor with classical Hodgkin lymphoma.

The chain uses TRBV18 and TRBJ2-4, with D tentatively TRBD2 (6 bases). There are 14 residues in the CDR3. Per the germline V gene, CDR1 is KGHSH and CDR2 is LQKENI. V was trimmed by 3 bases and J by 7 bases, leaving 13 bases between them. For the CDR3, the DNA is TGTGCCAGCTCACCCGCCGGGGGTGGGAACATTCAGTACTTC. Translated, it gives CASSPAGGGNIQYF.

The genes are TRBV7-2 and TRBJ2-7, with 12 bases aligning to TRBD2. The CDR3 is 19 amino acids. The V and J ends lost 5 bases and 0 bases, in that order; junction bases with no gene match: 14. The germline gives CDR1 SGHTA, CDR2 FQGNSA. CDR3 sequence reads: CASSVRLAGVFRGSYEQYF. The CDR3 nucleotides read TGTGCCAGCAGCGTGCGACTAGCGGGAGTATTTCGGGGCTCCTACGAGCAGTACTTC.

A note on this clone: One junction end disagrees with the germline gene, perhaps due to a read error. This chain connects TRBV7-2 to TRBJ2-5; maybe TRBD2 (5 bases). Looked up from germline, CDR1 is SGHTA and CDR2 is FQGNSA. The length of the CDR3 is 13 residues. CDR3 nucleotides: TGTGCCAGCAGCGTTACCCCACGGGAATCTCAGCACTTC. Translated, it gives CASSVTPRESQHF.

This clone was counted a single time. V gene TRBV7-2 combines with J gene TRBJ2-3, with D hard to call. The CDR3 length is 16 residues. The germline V and J ends were trimmed by 1 base and 4 bases, with 15 bases remaining between them. Germline CDR1 is SGHTA and CDR2 is FQGNSA. CDR3 sequence (DNA): TGTGCCAGCAGCTTAGGGAGTCTAGTGAGCCCAGATACGCAGTATTTT. This translates into CASSLGSLVSPDTQYF.

Comment on this clone: One junction end disagrees with the germline gene, perhaps due to a read error. The chain couples TRBV7-7 to TRBJ2-5; 8 bases match TRBD1. The CDR3 has 13 amino acids. Germline CDR1 SSHAT, CDR2 FNYEAQ (reference sequence). CDR3 in amino acids: CASSLDRGETQYF. CDR3 nucleotide sequence: TGTGCTAGCAGCTTAGACAGGGGTGAGACCCAGTACTTC. Drawing the rest from reference TRBV7-7 and TRBJ2-5, the complete variable domain is GAGVSQSPRYKVTKRGQDVTLRCDPISSHATLYWYQQALGQGPEFLTYFNYEAQPDKSGLPSDRFSAERPEGSISTLTIQRTEQRDSAMYRCASSLDRGETQYFGPGTRLLVL.

The chain has TRBV6-6 and TRBJ2-7, with 10 bases fitting TRBD2. CDR1 and CDR2 (germline): MNHNY, SVGAGI (reference sequence). The CDR3 is 13 amino acids. CDR3 coding DNA: TGTGCAGCGGGAGGGCAGTTCGACTACGAGCAGTACTTC. This codes for CAAGGQFDYEQYF.

The CDR3 sequence is CASSSVNTGELFF. The CDR3 coding sequence is TGTGCCAGCAGCTCCGTGAACACCGGGGAGCTGTTTTTT. V usage is TRBV7-9 and J usage is TRBJ2-2; unclear D gene. Germline assignment: CDR1 SEHNR and CDR2 FQNEAQ (reference sequence). This CDR3 region has 13 residues. The V gene lost 4 bases and the J gene lost 1 base, with 4 bases spanning the gap.

The chain carries TRBV11-2 and TRBJ2-1, with 8 bases that match TRBD1. The V gene end was trimmed by 3 bases and the J gene end by 9 bases; junction bases not matched to a gene: 4. Germline V lookup: CDR1 SGHAT, CDR2 FQNNGV. The CDR3 extends over 13 amino acids. The CDR3 DNA reads TGTGCCAGCAGCTTGGACAGGGTTCCTGAGCAGTTCTTC. Translation: CASSLDRVPEQFF.

This chain joins TRBV7-2 and TRBJ1-1; D uncertain. This CDR3 has 11 amino acids. Trimming took 6 bases from V and 4 from J, leaving 6 bases between them. Germline assignment: CDR1 SGHTA and CDR2 FQGNSA. CDR3 DNA: TGTGCCAGCAGTAGACTCACTGAAGCTTTCTTT. Its protein product is CASSRLTEAFF.

The chain links TRBV6-5 to TRBJ2-7, with D possibly matching TRBD1 (7 bases). The germline V and J ends were trimmed by 5 bases and 7 bases, with 15 bases remaining between them. The CDR3 consists of 13 residues. Looked up from germline, CDR1 is MNHEY and CDR2 is SVGAGI. The CDR3 spells CASSGGGMREQYF. The CDR3 DNA reads TGTGCCAGCAGTGGAGGGGGCATGAGGGAGCAGTACTTC.

V gene TRBV10-3 combines with J gene TRBJ2-7; D is unclear. V shed 10 bases and J shed 3 bases, with 19 bases lying between them. Germline-derived CDR1 and CDR2 are ENHRY and SYGVKD. The CDR3 spans 14 residues. In nucleotides, the CDR3 is TGTGCCAAGTCTGAAACGGGCGAAATCTACGAGCAGTACTTC. Protein: CAKSETGEIYEQYF.

The J gene is TRBJ2-5, the V gene TRBV7-9, with TRBD1 identical over 10 bases. The DNA end is a closer match to TRBJ2-7, so the J assignment may be wrong. Germline lookup yields CDR1 SEHNR and CDR2 FQNEAQ (reference sequence). The CDR3 contains 14 residues. The CDR3 loop is CASSTGQGVSEQYF. Written as DNA, the CDR3 is TGTGCCAGCAGCACTGGACAGGGGGTAAGCGAGCAGTACTTC.

The chain carries TRBV4-1 and TRBJ2-1; 7 nucleotides line up with TRBD2. J lost 1 base, V lost 0 bases, and 3 bases had no gene match. Germline CDR1 is MGHRA and CDR2 is YSYEKL. This CDR3 contains 16 residues. DNA of the CDR3: TGCGCCAGCAGCCAAGATTCTAGCGGATCCTACAATGAGCAGTTCTTC. It encodes CASSQDSSGSYNEQFF.

This clone was detected once. This chain links TRBV6-1 with TRBJ1-3, with D tentatively TRBD1 (5 bases). This CDR3 is 15 amino acids long. V lost 4 bases and J 0 bases, leaving 10 bases between the germline ends. The V gene's germline CDR1 is MNHNS and CDR2 SASEGT. CDR3 loop: CASSGQPSSGNTIYF. CDR3 in DNA: TGTGCCAGCAGTGGACAGCCGAGCTCTGGAAACACCATATATTTT.

The chain recombines TRBV18 with TRBJ2-1; D gene unclear. The CDR3 extends over 13 amino acids. V lost 6 bases, J lost 10 bases, and 16 bases lay in between. The germline CDR1 and CDR2 sequences are KGHSH and LQKENI. The CDR3 protein is CASSHPNSGEQFF. The CDR3 DNA reads as TGTGCCAGCTCCCACCCCAATTCCGGGGAGCAGTTCTTC.